The sequence of this T cell receptor (beta chain) was determined in a study of identical twins. Worth noting for this clonotype: The antigen is unknown.

General study points: Monozygotic twins shared more out-of-frame TCR alpha than recombination models predicted.

Each CDR3 protein is one row after TCRdb ran MiXCR on the 5' RACE reads. Of about 390,000 distinct CDR3 sequences listed, 8.5% to 10% are singletons. The germline V gene encodes CDR1 KGHDR and CDR2 SFDVKD. CDR3 length equals 14 residues. V was clipped by 6 bases and J by 4 bases, with 12 bases between them. Source material: naive T cells sorted from blood. The sequence derives from a woman in her 50s in good health. The rearrangement joins TRBV24-1 to TRBJ2-1; perhaps TRBD2 as D (6 bases). The DNA of the CDR3 is TGTGCCACCAGTCGGGAGCGACCATACAATGAGCAGTTCTTC. The encoded protein is CATSRERPYNEQFF.